The TCR beta chain described here comes from a study of OX40 agonist ivuxolimab in advanced cancers. Study background: Patients were infused with ivuxolimab every 2 weeks at 0.01 to 10 mg/kg.

Findings and limits, study-wide: In a subset of nonresponders, normalized T-cell clonal expansion was also low. Undetermined was the antigen specificity of the expanded peripheral T cells.

This clone was detected only once. Antigen specificity is unknown. V shed 7 bases and J 0 bases; nucleotides not matched to a gene: 12. In germline, CDR1 is GTSNPN, CDR2 SVGIG (reference sequence). The CDR3 length is 15 residues. The table came from immunoSEQ multiplex PCR; TCRdb's copy has only in-frame clones and leaves some out. The sample consists of 58,000 or so clones, less than 90% of them appearing once. The clonotype comes from an adult with an advanced solid tumor such as melanoma, head and neck, liver or kidney cancer. J is TRBJ2-7 and V is TRBV30; TRBD2 matches 7 bases. The sequencing here drew on CD4+ or CD8+ T cells sorted from blood, taken in a trial of the OX40 agonist ivuxolimab. As DNA, the CDR3 is TGTGCCTTCCGAACGGGGGGACTCAGCTCCTACGAGCAGTACTTC. This gives the protein CAFRTGGLSSYEQYF. The complete variable domain, with remaining parts taken from reference TRBV30 and TRBJ2-7, reads SQTIHQWPATLVQPVGSPLSLECTVEGTSNPNLYWYRQAAGRGLQLLFYSVGIGQISSEVPQNLSASRPQDRQFILSSKKLLLSDSGFYLCAFRTGGLSSYEQYFGPGTRLTVT.